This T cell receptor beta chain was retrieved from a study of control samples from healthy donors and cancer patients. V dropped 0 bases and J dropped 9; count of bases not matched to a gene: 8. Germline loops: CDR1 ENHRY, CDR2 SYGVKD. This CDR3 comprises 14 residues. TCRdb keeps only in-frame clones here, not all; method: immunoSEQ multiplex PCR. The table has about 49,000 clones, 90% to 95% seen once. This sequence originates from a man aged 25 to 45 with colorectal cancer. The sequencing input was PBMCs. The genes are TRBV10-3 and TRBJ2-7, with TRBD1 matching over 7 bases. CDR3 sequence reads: CAISESGQPSGQYV. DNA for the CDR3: TGTGCCATCAGTGAGTCGGGACAGCCTTCCGGGCAGTACGTC.